This T cell receptor beta chain was obtained from a study of CD8+ T cells in alopecia areata. Study in general: Each day, treated patients took oral tofacitinib twice, at 5 to 10 mg per dose. The duration of tofacitinib was 6 to 18 months, with 6 months off drug afterward.

Peripheral blood and lesional scalp punch biopsies came from alopecia areata patients. The authors sorted CD4+ and CD8+ T cells from PBMCs. Extracted RNA was reverse transcribed, and the resulting cDNA served as sequencing template. Only in-frame clones appear in the TCRdb table, and some are missing; sequencing was by immunoSEQ multiplex PCR. The sample carries over 120,000 clones, approximately 51% recorded once. The CDR3 covers 14 residues. Germline V gene data show CDR1 as GTSNPN and CDR2 as SVGIG (reference sequence). Trimming took off 0 bases at V and 8 bases at J, with 16 bases between the two ends.

The source is a human donor with alopecia areata. This material consisted of CD4+ T cells sorted from blood, taken at week 0. This chain connects TRBV30 to TRBJ1-2; D might be TRBD1 (5 bases). CDR3 coding DNA: TGTGCCTGGAGTGTACTTGGCAGGGCGGGAGGCTACACCTTC. Encoded protein: CAWSVLGRAGGYTF.